What follows is one T cell receptor beta chain and its context. Its antigen is currently unknown. This record comes from a study of cytomegalovirus exposure and HLA in healthy donors. Overall study findings and caveats: Reports described diagnosis of cytomegalovirus status by the classifier as highly specific and sensitive.

The protocol was immunoSEQ multiplex PCR, while the TCRdb copy is restricted to in-frame clones and leaves out a portion. The sample includes under 400,000 clones, 70% to 90% of them seen just once. Germline loops: CDR1 KGHSH, CDR2 LQKENI. The ends were cut back, 3 bases at V and 8 bases at J, with 8 bases in the middle. The CDR3 has 12 residues. The donors were part of the approximately 120-subject validation cohort, which stood apart from the roughly 670-subject first cohort. The sequenced sample consisted of PBMCs. The TCR was taken from a woman younger than 35 in good health and CMV-seronegative. The chain joins TRBV18 to TRBJ2-1; tentatively, D is TRBD1 (6 bases). In nucleotides, the CDR3 is TGTGCCAGCTCACCCCACAGGGATGAGCAGTTCTTC. Its translation is CASSPHRDEQFF.